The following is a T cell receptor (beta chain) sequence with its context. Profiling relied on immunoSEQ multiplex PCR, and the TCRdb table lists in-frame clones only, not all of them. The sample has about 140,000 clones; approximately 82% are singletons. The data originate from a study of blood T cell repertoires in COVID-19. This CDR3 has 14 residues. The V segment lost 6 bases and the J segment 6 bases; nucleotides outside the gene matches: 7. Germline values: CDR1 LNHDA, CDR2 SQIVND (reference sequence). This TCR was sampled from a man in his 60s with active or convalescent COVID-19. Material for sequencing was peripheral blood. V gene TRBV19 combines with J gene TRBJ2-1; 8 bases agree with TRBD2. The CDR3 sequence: CASRGVAGFNEQFF. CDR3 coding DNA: TGTGCCAGTAGGGGAGTAGCGGGATTCAATGAGCAGTTCTTC.